These T cell receptor beta chains were read from a single sample in a study of blood T cells in healthy people across ages. TCRdb redid the calling of the 5' RACE reads with MiXCR, one entry per CDR3 protein. The sample contains around 780,000 distinct CDR3 sequences, roughly 26% of which appear only once. The data were also submitted as part of a second study, on T cells of mothers and their children.

The specimen sequenced was blood. The receptors here all came from a boy aged 5-17 years in good health. The CDR3 runs from the conserved cysteine through the conserved F or W. Each record gives: J gene, clone size, D gene, V gene, CDR3 protein, CDR3 DNA. D genes are given only for firm matches. Not every row has a clone size; where given, it reads once, few, many or a size class.

TRBJ2-2 few NA TRBV3-1 CASSRPDRVNTGELFF TGTGCCAGCAGCCGACCGGACAGAGTCAACACCGGGGAGCTGTTTTTT
TRBJ2-7 NA TRBD1 TRBV12-3/TRBV12-4 CASSLGDRALYEQYF TGTGCCAGCAGTTTAGGGGACAGGGCCCTCTACGAGCAGTACTTC
TRBJ2-1 few NA TRBV5-1 CASRGPLENEQFF TGCGCCAGCAGGGGACCGCTCGAAAATGAGCAGTTCTTC
TRBJ2-1 few TRBD1 TRBV5-1 CASNRGDEQFF TGCGCCAGCAACAGGGGCGATGAGCAGTTCTTC
TRBJ2-1 NA NA TRBV28 CASSASRTVHNEQFF TGTGCCAGCAGTGCGTCTAGGACTGTTCACAATGAGCAGTTCTTC
TRBJ2-3 few NA TRBV7-9 CASSPPRGAGITQYF TGTGCCAGCAGCCCACCTAGAGGGGCCGGTATAACGCAGTATTTT
TRBJ2-7 NA TRBD1 TRBV10-2 CASTSPTNRGEQYF TGCGCCAGCACAAGTCCCACGAACAGGGGCGAGCAGTACTTC
TRBJ1-5 few NA TRBV14 CASSQGSQPQHF TGTGCCAGCAGCCAGGGAAGTCAGCCCCAGCATTTT
TRBJ2-5 NA NA TRBV4-2 CASSQGYGPSVGTQYF TGTGCCAGCAGCCAGGGATATGGGCCCAGCGTAGGGACCCAGTACTTC
TRBJ2-5 NA TRBD2 TRBV2 CASRGDGRGETQYF TGTGCCAGCCGTGGGGACGGGAGGGGAGAGACCCAGTACTTC
TRBJ1-6 NA NA TRBV20-1 CSAQESSYNSPLHF TGCAGTGCCCAGGAGAGCTCCTATAATTCACCCCTCCACTTT
TRBJ2-7 NA NA TRBV5-1 CAGSLVAASYEQYF TGCGCCGGCAGCTTGGTCGCGGCCTCCTACGAGCAGTACTTC
TRBJ2-7 NA TRBD1 TRBV7-6 CASSLGDRQGSPREQYF TGTGCCAGCAGCTTAGGGGACAGACAGGGGTCTCCCCGCGAGCAGTACTTC
TRBJ2-3 NA NA TRBV20-1 CSARVNRSTDTQYF TGCAGTGCTAGAGTCAACAGGAGCACAGATACGCAGTATTTT
TRBJ2-1 NA NA TRBV6-6 CASSYGDNEQFF TGTGCCAGCAGTTACGGGGACAATGAGCAGTTCTTC
TRBJ2-5 few NA TRBV12-3/TRBV12-4 CASSLNTGETQYF TGTGCCAGCAGTTTGAACACCGGGGAGACCCAGTACTTC
TRBJ2-4 few NA TRBV15 CATSRKRVAKNIQYF TGTGCCACCAGCAGGAAAAGGGTAGCCAAAAACATTCAGTACTTC
TRBJ2-5 NA NA TRBV12-5 CASGLGDGQETQYF TGTGCTAGTGGTTTGGGGGACGGCCAAGAGACCCAGTACTTC
TRBJ1-4 few NA TRBV4-1 CASSQEDRPNEKLFF TGCGCCAGCAGCCAAGAGGACAGACCTAATGAAAAACTGTTTTTT
TRBJ1-1 NA NA TRBV6-5 CASSCQSAMNTEAFF TGTGCCAGCAGTTGCCAGTCGGCCATGAACACTGAAGCTTTCTTT
TRBJ1-1 NA NA TRBV3-1 CASSQRGGTTEAFF TGTGCCAGCAGCCAGCGGGGCGGGACCACTGAAGCTTTCTTT
TRBJ1-1 few NA TRBV3-1 CASSELRNTEAFF TGTGCCAGCAGCGAACTCAGAAACACTGAAGCTTTCTTT
TRBJ2-7 few NA TRBV20-1 CSARDTARGGPEQYF TGCAGTGCTAGAGATACGGCCCGGGGAGGCCCCGAGCAGTACTTC
TRBJ2-7 few NA TRBV7-6 CASSLTERKYF TGTGCCAGCAGCTTAACAGAAAGGAAGTACTTC
TRBJ2-7 NA NA TRBV6-5 CASSTAGRSDEQYF TGTGCCAGCAGTACTGCAGGGAGATCCGACGAGCAGTACTTC
TRBJ2-6 NA NA TRBV6-5 CASSYILRSRSISGANVLTF TGTGCCAGCAGTTACATTTTGAGGTCGCGGAGTATCTCTGGGGCCAACGTCCTGACTTTC
TRBJ2-1 few NA TRBV7-7 CASSSKASSYNEQFF TGTGCTAGCAGCTCCAAAGCCAGCTCCTACAATGAGCAGTTCTTC